Sequencing of this TCR beta chain was carried out in a study of a mutant IDH1 vaccine in newly diagnosed glioma. Study context: Patients got their first vaccination 4-6 weeks after radiotherapy alone, or with temozolomide cycles. Pretreatment consisted of radiotherapy, temozolomide, or both, with most receiving both.

Measured with immunoSEQ multiplex PCR; TCRdb has only the in-frame clones, and not every one. The sample holds approximately 52,000 clones, approximately 76% seen once. Time point noted: week 47, end of study. All doses held 300 ug of mutant IDH1 20-mer peptide, with topical imiquimod. As regards this clone: Its antigen is undetermined.

The CDR3 has 14 amino acids. Germline V gene data show CDR1 as SGHDN and CDR2 as FVKESK. V gave up 0 bases and J gave up 5 bases, with 8 bases separating them. The specimen was PBMCs, collected from a glioma patient whose treatment included an IDH1 peptide vaccine. The receptor was derived from a woman in her forties with glioma. Some clones in this sample may be carry-over from other donors' samples. The rearrangement links TRBV14 to TRBJ2-1; D remains ambiguous. CDR3 nucleotides: TGTGCCAGCAGCCAAGAGATGGAACACAATGAGCAGTTCTTC. Encoded protein: CASSQEMEHNEQFF.